This passage covers 14 T cell receptor beta chains from one sample sequenced in a study of T-cell memory formation after mild COVID-19 (dated by TCRdb to about 2021). Receptors were amplified or captured by 5' RACE. Sequencing took place on an Illumina NovaSeq 6000. TCRdb took the public reads, trimmed them with fastp at Q25, ran MiXCR for clone calling and kept in-frame beta chains. Each entry merges the rows of one CDR3 protein and shows their most common DNA and genes. Here the sample has about 47,000 distinct CDR3 sequences; 8% to 10% occur a single time. Over 9.5% of the sample lies in the top ten. The source material was PBMCs or a T cell subset sorted from them (not recorded which). The source is an adult woman who had mild COVID-19 (a few samples of this study predate the infection). The sample titles of this study are shuffled in the database, so cell type and time point are left out; the donor was told from shared clones.

The sample holds many counts of this clonotype. This chain joins TRBV20-1 and TRBJ2-1; tentatively, D is TRBD1 (5 bases). Trimming removed 0 bases from V and 6 bases from J, with 12 bases in between. From germline, CDR1 is DFQATT and CDR2 SNEGSKA (reference sequence). CDR3 size: 14 residues. Here the CDR3 DNA reads TGCAGTGCTAGAGATGGAAGGGGATCCAATGAGCAGTTCTTC. Translation gives CSARDGRGSNEQFF.

This clonotype was seen repeatedly, ten times or more. As DNA, the CDR3 is TGTGCCAGCAGCTTAGTGGGAGGGGAGTTCTTC. Its protein is CASSLVGGEFF. V gene TRBV7-9 combines with J gene TRBJ2-1, with 7 positions matching TRBD2. Germline V gene lookup returns CDR1 SEHNR and CDR2 FQNEAQ (reference sequence). The CDR3 loop spans 11 amino acids. V gave up 1 base and J gave up 14 bases; unmatched junction bases: 2.

This clonotype was recorded at least ten times. The chain employs TRBV18 and TRBJ1-1; 8 bases match TRBD1. CDR3 size: 14 residues. Germline V gene data show CDR1 as KGHSH and CDR2 as LQKENI. V lost 3 bases, J lost 2 bases, and 2 bases stayed unmatched. The CDR3 coding sequence is TGTGCCAGCTCACCGGACAGGGTCAACACTGAAGCTTTCTTT. This codes for CASSPDRVNTEAFF.

This clonotype was detected many times. The chain carries TRBV7-8 and TRBJ2-1; D is undetermined. Trimming shortened V by 6 bases and J by 8 bases, and 11 bases separated the two germline ends. Germline CDR1 SGHVS, CDR2 FQNEAQ. The CDR3 spans 12 residues. The CDR3, as DNA: TGTGCCAGCAGGCGTACTCAGCATGAGCAGTTCTTC. Its translation: CASRRTQHEQFF.

Ten or more counts support this clonotype. The genes are TRBV21-1 and TRBJ2-7. TRBV21-1 is listed as a pseudogene. The CDR3 contains 10 residues. CDR3 amino acids: CASSPYEQYF. CDR3 coding DNA: TGTGCCAGCAGCCCCTACGAGCAGTACTTC.

The CDR3 sequence: CSVVGGRGVRGDEQYF. The CDR3 nucleotides read TGCAGCGTTGTCGGCGGGAGAGGGGTAAGAGGGGACGAGCAGTACTTC. The chain employs TRBV29-1 and TRBJ2-7; 7 bases agree with TRBD2. Germline V gene sequence: CDR1 SQVTM, CDR2 ANQGSEA. The CDR3 is made up of 16 amino acids. The V and J ends lost 4 bases and 5 bases, in that order; junction bases with no gene match: 17.

This clonotype was found a few times. The genes are TRBV7-2 and TRBJ2-1; weak D call: TRBD1 (5 bases). Germline V gives CDR1 SGHTA, CDR2 FQGNSA. V was cut by 2 bases and J by 6 bases, with 17 bases left in between. This CDR3 has 16 residues. The CDR3 protein is CASSLRGLTRANEQFF. The CDR3 coding sequence is TGTGCCAGCAGCTTAAGGGGCCTCACCAGGGCCAATGAGCAGTTCTTC.

The rearrangement uses TRBV11-2 and TRBJ1-2; D may be TRBD1 (5 bases). The germline V and J ends were trimmed by 2 bases and 4 bases, with 17 bases remaining between them. The CDR3 is made up of 16 amino acids. Germline loops: CDR1 SGHAT, CDR2 FQNNGV. The CDR3 region has the DNA TGTGCCAGCAGCTTAAGGAGGGCGGCAGGGCCCTATGGCTACACCTTC. Translation gives CASSLRRAAGPYGYTF.

This clonotype has just a few counts. The chain links TRBV7-2 to TRBJ2-1; 9 nucleotides line up with TRBD1. With V trimmed by 5 bases and J by 5 bases, 13 bases remained unmatched. The CDR3 consists of 17 residues. Germline CDR1 is SGHTA and CDR2 is FQGNSA. CDR3 nucleotides: TGTGCCAGCAGCCTTCATGGAGCGGGACAGGGTAACAATGAGCAGTTCTTC. It translates to CASSLHGAGQGNNEQFF.

This clonotype was recorded a few times. This sequence joins TRBV7-2 and TRBJ2-3; D might be TRBD1 (6 bases). Trimming pared 5 bases from V and 1 base from J, leaving 13 bases between. CDR3 length: 15 amino acids. Per germline, CDR1 SGHTA and CDR2 FQGNSA. The CDR3 reads CASSHIRTGTDTQYF. Written as DNA, the CDR3 is TGTGCCAGCAGCCACATCCGGACAGGCACAGATACGCAGTATTTT.

The V call is TRBV13, the J call TRBJ2-7; no clear D gene. Germline CDR1 is PRHDT and CDR2 is FYEKMQ (reference sequence). The length of the CDR3 is 13 residues. V lost 4 bases, J lost 2 bases, and 9 bases lay in between. CDR3 DNA sequence: TGTGCCAGCAGCTCGCAGACCCCCTACGAGCAGTACTTC. It specifies CASSSQTPYEQYF.

The chain is built from TRBV30 and TRBJ2-3, with unresolved D. Germline V gene sequence: CDR1 GTSNPN, CDR2 SVGIG (reference sequence). Trimming stripped 4 bases from V and 1 base from J, with 9 bases between. CDR3 length: 13 amino acids. CDR3 nucleotides: TGTGCCTGGAATCGGGCGGGCACAGATACGCAGTATTTT. Protein product: CAWNRAGTDTQYF.

This clonotype was seen only a few times. At one of its ends the junction is not consistent with the germline gene, which may arise from a read error. V usage is TRBV27 and J usage is TRBJ2-7, with D possibly matching TRBD1 (6 bases). The CDR3 consists of 14 residues. Germline V gives CDR1 MNHEY, CDR2 SMNVEV (reference sequence). The CDR3 here is CASRTGFNSHEQYF. The CDR3, as DNA: TGTGCCAGCAGAACAGGGTTTAACTCCCACGAGCAGTACTTC.

The chain uses TRBV6-5 and TRBJ2-1; possibly TRBD2 for D (6 bases). Trimming cost V 4 bases and J 5 bases, with 12 bases left between them. In germline, CDR1 is MNHEY, CDR2 SVGAGI. The CDR3 extends over 14 amino acids. CDR3 region: CASSLAGYDNEQFF. The CDR3 DNA follows: TGTGCCAGCAGTTTGGCGGGGTATGACAATGAGCAGTTCTTC.